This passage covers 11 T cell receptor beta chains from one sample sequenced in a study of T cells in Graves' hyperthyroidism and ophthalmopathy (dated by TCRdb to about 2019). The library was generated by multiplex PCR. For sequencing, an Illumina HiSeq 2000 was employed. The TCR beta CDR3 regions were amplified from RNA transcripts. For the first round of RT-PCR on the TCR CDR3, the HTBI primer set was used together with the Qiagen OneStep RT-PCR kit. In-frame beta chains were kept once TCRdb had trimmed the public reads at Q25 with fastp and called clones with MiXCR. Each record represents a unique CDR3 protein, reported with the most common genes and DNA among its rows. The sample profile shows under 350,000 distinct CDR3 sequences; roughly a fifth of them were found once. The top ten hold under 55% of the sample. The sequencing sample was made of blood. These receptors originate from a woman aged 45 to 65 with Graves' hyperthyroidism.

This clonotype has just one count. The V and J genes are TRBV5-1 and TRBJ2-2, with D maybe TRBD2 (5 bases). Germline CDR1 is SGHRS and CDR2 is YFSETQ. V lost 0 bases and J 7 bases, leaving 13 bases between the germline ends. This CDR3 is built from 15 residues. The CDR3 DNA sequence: TGCGCCAGCAGCTTGGATCCGGGGTCGATCGGGGAGCTGTTTTTT. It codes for CASSLDPGSIGELFF.

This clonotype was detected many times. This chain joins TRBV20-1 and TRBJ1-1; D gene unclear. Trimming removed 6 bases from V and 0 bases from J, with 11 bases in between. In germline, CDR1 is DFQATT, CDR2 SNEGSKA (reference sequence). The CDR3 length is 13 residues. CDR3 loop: CSAYKRMNTEAFF. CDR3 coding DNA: TGCAGTGCATACAAACGTATGAACACTGAAGCTTTCTTT.

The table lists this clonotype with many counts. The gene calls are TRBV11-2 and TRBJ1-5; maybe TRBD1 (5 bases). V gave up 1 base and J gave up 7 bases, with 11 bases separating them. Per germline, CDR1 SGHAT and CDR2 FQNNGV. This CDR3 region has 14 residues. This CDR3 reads CASSLGPEGQPQHF. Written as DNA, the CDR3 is TGTGCCAGCAGCTTAGGTCCAGAGGGGCAGCCCCAGCATTTT.

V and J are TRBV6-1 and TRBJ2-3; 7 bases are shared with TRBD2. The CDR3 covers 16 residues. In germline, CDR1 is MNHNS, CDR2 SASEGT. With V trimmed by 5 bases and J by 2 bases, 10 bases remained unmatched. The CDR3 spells CASSSPSGANTDTQYF. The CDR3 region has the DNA TGTGCCAGCAGTTCCCCCAGCGGGGCAAACACAGATACGCAGTATTTT.

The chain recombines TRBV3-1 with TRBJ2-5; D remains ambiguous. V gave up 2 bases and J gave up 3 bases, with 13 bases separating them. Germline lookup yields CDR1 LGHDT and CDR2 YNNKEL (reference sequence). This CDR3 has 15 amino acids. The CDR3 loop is CASSQRVVAEETQYF. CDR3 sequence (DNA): TGTGCCAGCAGCCAACGGGTAGTAGCAGAAGAGACCCAGTACTTC.

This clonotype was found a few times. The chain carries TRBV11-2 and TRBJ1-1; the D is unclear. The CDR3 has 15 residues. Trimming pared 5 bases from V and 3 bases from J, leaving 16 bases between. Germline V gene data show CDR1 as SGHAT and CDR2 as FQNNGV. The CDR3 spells CASSHVRAGHTEAFF. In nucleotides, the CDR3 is TGTGCCAGCAGCCACGTCCGGGCAGGACACACTGAAGCTTTCTTT.

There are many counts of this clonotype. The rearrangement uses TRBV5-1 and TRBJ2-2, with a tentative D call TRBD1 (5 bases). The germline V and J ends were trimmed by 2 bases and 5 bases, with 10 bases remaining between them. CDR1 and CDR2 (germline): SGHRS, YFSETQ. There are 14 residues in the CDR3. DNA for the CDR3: TGCGCCAGCAGCTTTGTAGGGGTGACCGGGGAGCTGTTTTTT. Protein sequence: CASSFVGVTGELFF.

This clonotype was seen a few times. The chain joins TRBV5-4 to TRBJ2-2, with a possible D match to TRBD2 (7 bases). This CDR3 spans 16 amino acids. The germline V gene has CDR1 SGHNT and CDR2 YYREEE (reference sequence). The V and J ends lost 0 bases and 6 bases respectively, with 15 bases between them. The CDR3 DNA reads TGTGCCAGCAGCTTGGAGGGGGGGAGAGGCCCCGGGGAGCTGTTTTTT. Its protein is CASSLEGGRGPGELFF.

The CDR3 spells CSARPTSGAYNEQFF. In DNA, the CDR3 is TGCAGTGCTAGGCCTACTAGCGGAGCATACAATGAGCAGTTCTTC. The chain employs TRBV20-1 and TRBJ2-1, with 8 bases lining up with TRBD2. This CDR3 is 15 amino acids long. Per germline, CDR1 DFQATT and CDR2 SNEGSKA (reference sequence). With V trimmed by 3 bases and J by 4 bases, 8 bases remained unmatched.

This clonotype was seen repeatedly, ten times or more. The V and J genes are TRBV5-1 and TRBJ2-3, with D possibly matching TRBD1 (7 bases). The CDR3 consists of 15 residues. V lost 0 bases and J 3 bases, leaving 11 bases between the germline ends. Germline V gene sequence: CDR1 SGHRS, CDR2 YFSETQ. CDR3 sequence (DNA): TGCGCCAGCAGCTTGGACAGGGGAGGTACAGATACGCAGTATTTT. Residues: CASSLDRGGTDTQYF.

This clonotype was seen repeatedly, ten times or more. CDR3: CASIRTAQETQYF. DNA for the CDR3: TGTGCCAGCATACGGACAGCCCAAGAGACCCAGTACTTC. The genes are TRBV6-1 and TRBJ2-5, with TRBD1 as a possible D gene (6 bases). CDR1 is MNHNS, CDR2 SASEGT, per germline. V lost 7 bases and J 1 base, leaving 10 bases between the germline ends. The CDR3 runs 13 residues.